This TCR beta chain was identified during a study of T cell changes during pregnancy in multiple sclerosis. Only in-frame clones appear in the TCRdb table, and some are missing; sequencing was by immunoSEQ multiplex PCR. The table lists about 53,000 clones, roughly nine tenths of them singletons, with around 3.3% in the top ten. V lost 5 bases and J lost 2, with 16 bases in between. The CDR3 runs to 15 residues. Germline V gene data show CDR1 as PRHDT and CDR2 as FYEKMQ (reference sequence). The chain couples TRBV13 to TRBJ2-7; tentatively, D is TRBD1 (5 bases). The origin of this receptor is a female donor with multiple sclerosis, enrolled in a pregnancy study. The sample in question was CD8+ T cells from peripheral blood mononuclear cells, obtained before pregnancy. CDR3 amino acids: CASSPLRDGAYEQYF. For the CDR3, the DNA is TGTGCCAGCAGCCCGCTCAGGGATGGTGCCTACGAGCAGTACTTC.